What follows describes a single T cell receptor beta chain. The CDR3 is 15 residues long. Looked up from germline, CDR1 is SGDLS and CDR2 is YYNGEE. Trimming left V 1 base short and J 2 bases short, with 10 bases between. Per the original data handling: The authors estimated nucleated cell counts from reference gene primer amplification. Using immunoSEQ multiplex PCR, the repertoire was profiled, and TCRdb retains in-frame clones only, with some absent. The DNA gave D and trimming, while V, J and clone size come from that table. Seen here are about 90,000 clones, less than 90% observed once, and the top ten hold 1.5% to 2%. The data originate from a study of blood T cell repertoires in COVID-19. Study details: T cells, B-cell-depleted T cells, or PBMCs supplied cDNA or gDNA.

The sequenced sample was peripheral blood. This chain connects TRBV9 to TRBJ1-3, with a possible D match to TRBD1 (5 bases). The clonotype originates from an elderly man with acute or convalescent COVID-19. The chain's CDR3 is CASSVRGGPGNTIYF. The CDR3 DNA sequence: TGTGCCAGCAGCGTAAGGGGAGGGCCTGGAAACACCATATATTTT.